Sequencing of this T cell receptor (beta chain) was carried out in a study of blood T cell repertoires in COVID-19. Study information: Whether acute or convalescent, the COVID-19 samples came from the United States, Italy and Spain. PBMCs, B-cell-depleted T cells, or T cells provided the cDNA or gDNA that made up the material.

The CDR3 spans 15 residues. Looked up from germline, CDR1 is SGHNT and CDR2 is YYREEE (reference sequence). V shed 1 base, J shed 2 bases, and the junction held 5 bases outside the gene matches. In the original workflow: Cell counts per sample came from amplifying reference gene primers. This table comes from immunoSEQ multiplex PCR, and its TCRdb copy is limited to in-frame clones, with some not included. V and J calls plus clone size are reproduced from that table; the DNA served to infer D and trimming. The sample holds 85,000 to 100,000 clones, about 70% seen once. The chain recombines TRBV5-4 with TRBJ2-5, with 7 bases matching TRBD1. This sequence was found in a woman aged 55-70 years in a cohort sampled during active or convalescent COVID-19. The sample taken for sequencing was peripheral blood. CDR3: CASSLLTGKQETQYF. The CDR3 DNA is TGTGCCAGCAGCTTGTTGACAGGGAAACAAGAGACCCAGTACTTC.